The clone carrying this T cell receptor (beta chain) occurred once. Its antigen is unknown. Terminally differentiated effector memory CD45RA+ cells were excluded from the naive CD8 cells, which were CD45RO-negative and positively selected for CCR7. The sample belongs to a study of shared clonotypes between healthy human individuals. About the study: Each donor's CD8 memory used one plate, CD8 naive two, each CD4 subset three.

The study's findings and limits: Clonotype sharing among donors likely depends on sequencing depth.

Genomic DNA of each subset was evenly split across several immunoSEQ plates. TCRdb keeps only in-frame clones here, not all; method: immunoSEQ multiplex PCR. The table shows roughly 2,000,000 clones, with 85% to 95% occurring only once. The sequenced sample consisted of naive CD8+ T cells from PBMCs. This clonotype was sampled from a man aged 18 to 29 in good health. Some clones in this sample may be carry-over from other donors' samples.

CDR3 amino acids: CASSLSVGLGMSEQFF. The CDR3 DNA sequence: TGTGCCAGCAGTTTATCAGTTGGACTCGGAATGAGTGAGCAGTTCTTC. This chain connects TRBV27 to TRBJ2-1, with a possible D match to TRBD2 (5 bases). Between the trimmed V and J ends, which lost 0 bases and 9 bases, there was a span of 18 bases. Germline V CDR1 and CDR2: MNHEY, SMNVEV (reference sequence). This CDR3 region has 16 residues.